This passage covers 26 T cell receptor beta chains from one sample sequenced in a study of T cells in Graves' hyperthyroidism and ophthalmopathy. Amplified regions were TCR beta CDR3 sequences from RNA transcripts. In the first-round RT-PCR of the TCR CDR3, the HTBI primer set was used. One entry per CDR3 protein results from TCRdb running MiXCR on the multiplex PCR reads. The table includes 500,000 to 600,000 distinct CDR3 sequences, over 35% detected once. The sample comprised peripheral blood or thyroid tissue (not recorded which). The source is an adult woman with Graves' disease, either hyperthyroidism or ophthalmopathy (not recorded which).

This clonotype has ten or more counts. V gene TRBV20-1 combines with J gene TRBJ1-2, with TRBD1 matching 10 bases. The CDR3 contains 12 residues. Trimming at V came to 6 bases and at J to 8 bases, leaving 6 bases not matched to a gene. Germline values: CDR1 DFQATT, CDR2 SNEGSKA (reference sequence). CDR3 in amino acids: CSAVTGGLGYTF. The CDR3 DNA sequence: TGCAGTGCCGTGACAGGGGGCCTGGGCTACACCTTC.

The chain has TRBV2 and TRBJ2-3; a possible D gene is TRBD2 (5 bases). Germline CDR1 reads SNHLY; CDR2 reads FYNNEI. V gave up 7 bases and J gave up 4 bases, with 9 bases separating them. The CDR3 has 12 residues. Here the CDR3 reads CASNRRADTQYF. The CDR3 DNA reads as TGTGCCAGCAACCGGCGGGCAGATACGCAGTATTTT.

On this clonotype: At one end, the junction sequence differs from germline, possibly due to a read error. This sequence joins TRBV5-1 and TRBJ1-5, with D unresolved. The CDR3 extends over 14 amino acids. Germline V CDR1 and CDR2: SGHRS, YFSETQ. The CDR3 DNA reads as TGCGCCGGCAGCAAGGACGGATACAATCAGCCCCGGCATTTT. It is translated as CAGSKDGYNQPRHF.

The chain has TRBV15 and TRBJ1-5; unclear D gene. V lost 4 bases to trimming and J lost 1 base, with 14 bases between them. CDR3 size: 16 residues. Germline V gene lookup returns CDR1 LNHNV and CDR2 YYDKDF (reference sequence). This chain's CDR3 is CATSIRGQGSNQPQHF. The CDR3 coding sequence is TGTGCCACCAGCATAAGAGGGCAAGGGAGCAATCAGCCCCAGCATTTT. Based on the CDR3 plus reference TRBV15 and TRBJ1-5, the full variable domain is DAMVIQNPRYQVTQFGKPVTLSCSQTLNHNVMYWYQQKSSQAPKLLFHYYDKDFNNEADTPDNFQSRRPNTSFCFLDIRSPGLGDTAMYLCATSIRGQGSNQPQHFGDGTRLSIL.

A remark on this clonotype: At one of its ends the junction is not consistent with the germline gene, which may arise from a read error. The genes are TRBV7-9 and TRBJ2-7, with TRBD2 as a possible D gene (6 bases). Germline-derived CDR1 and CDR2 are SEHNR and FQNEAQ (reference sequence). The length of the CDR3 is 17 residues. The CDR3 sequence: CASSQEISGWYSYEQYF. The CDR3 DNA follows: TGCGCCAGCAGCCAAGAAATAAGCGGGTGGTACTCCTACGAGCAGTACTTC.

This chain uses TRBV14 with TRBJ2-5; the D is unclear. The CDR3 runs 12 residues. From germline, CDR1 is SGHDN and CDR2 FVKESK. V dropped 4 bases and J dropped 6 bases, with 9 bases sitting between them. The CDR3 DNA is TGTGCCAGCAGCCCCGGGCAACAGACCCAGTACTTC. This translates into CASSPGQQTQYF.

The V gene is TRBV7-3, the J gene TRBJ2-7; possibly TRBD1 or TRBD2 for D (5 bases each). Germline V CDR1 and CDR2: SGHTA, FQGTGA. The CDR3 covers 15 residues. V was cut by 5 bases and J by 2 bases, with 16 bases left in between. The CDR3 loop is CASSRGSGPTYEQYF. The CDR3 DNA reads TGTGCCAGCAGCCGAGGGTCGGGACCTACCTACGAGCAGTACTTC.

J is TRBJ2-5 and V is TRBV10-3, with unresolved D. Germline lookup yields CDR1 ENHRY and CDR2 SYGVKD. V lost 8 bases, J lost 4 bases, and 11 bases lay in between. The CDR3 is 12 amino acids. The CDR3 is CAISPGVETQYF. The CDR3 DNA reads TGTGCCATCTCTCCCGGTGTAGAGACCCAGTACTTC.

The chain is built from TRBV10-1 and TRBJ1-4; D gene uncertain. The CDR3 totals 15 residues. V gave up 2 bases and J gave up 0 bases, with 7 bases separating them. Germline V CDR1 and CDR2: WNHNN, SYGVQD (reference sequence). The CDR3 bases are TGCGCCAGCAGTGAGAGGACTCCAACTAATGAAAAACTGTTTTTT. Translation gives CASSERTPTNEKLFF.

The CDR3 sequence is CASSHRDRAGQETQYF. The CDR3 DNA sequence: TGTGCCAGCAGCCACCGGGACAGGGCGGGCCAAGAGACCCAGTACTTC. The chain carries TRBV7-9 and TRBJ2-5; 9 positions agree with TRBD1. V shed 5 bases, J shed 1 base, and the junction held 8 bases outside the gene matches. The CDR3 sequence is 16 residues long. Germline CDR1 and CDR2: SEHNR and FQNEAQ (reference sequence).

This clonotype was counted between two and nine times. This chain links TRBV15 with TRBJ1-1; D is uncertain. Trimming left V 8 bases short and J 3 bases short, with 16 bases between. Germline lookup yields CDR1 LNHNV and CDR2 YYDKDF (reference sequence). CDR3 length: 14 residues. As DNA, the CDR3 is TGTGCCACCCAATTACCGGGAACGGACACTGAAGCTTTCTTT. The encoded protein is CATQLPGTDTEAFF. The whole variable domain, remainder taken from reference TRBV15 and TRBJ1-1, is DAMVIQNPRYQVTQFGKPVTLSCSQTLNHNVMYWYQQKSSQAPKLLFHYYDKDFNNEADTPDNFQSRRPNTSFCFLDIRSPGLGDTAMYLCATQLPGTDTEAFFGQGTRLTVV.

V is TRBV10-3 and J is TRBJ1-5, with TRBD1 as a possible D gene (6 bases). The ends were cut back, 6 bases at V and 7 bases at J, with 16 bases in the middle. Germline V gene sequence: CDR1 ENHRY, CDR2 SYGVKD. The CDR3 totals 14 residues. CDR3 region: CAIRGASPGQPQHF. The CDR3 DNA sequence: TGTGCCATCAGGGGGGCCTCCCCAGGGCAGCCCCAGCATTTT.

In its sample, this clonotype was seen many times. The chain employs TRBV7-9 and TRBJ1-1; D call uncertain. Trimming left V 5 bases short and J 1 base short, with 8 bases between. Germline V gives CDR1 SEHNR, CDR2 FQNEAQ (reference sequence). CDR3 size: 13 residues. The CDR3 DNA reads as TGTGCCAGCAGCCCCTGGGAGAACACTGAAGCTTTCTTT. Its protein product is CASSPWENTEAFF. The whole variable domain, filled in from reference TRBV7-9 and TRBJ1-1, reads DTGVSQNPRHKITKRGQNVTFRCDPISEHNRLYWYRQTLGQGPEFLTYFQNEAQLEKSRLLSDRFSAERPKGSFSTLEIQRTEQGDSAMYLCASSPWENTEAFFGQGTRLTVV.

This chain connects TRBV2 to TRBJ2-7; TRBD1 matches 8 bases. V was clipped by 4 bases and J by 2 bases; unmatched bases: 7. Germline-derived CDR1 and CDR2 are SNHLY and FYNNEI. The CDR3 spans 15 residues. The CDR3 DNA reads TGTGCCAGCAGTGCAGTTCAGGGGGCTACCTACGAGCAGTACTTC. Its translation is CASSAVQGATYEQYF.

The chain recombines TRBV2 with TRBJ2-5; 7 positions match TRBD1. The CDR3 spans 13 residues. J lost 11 bases, V lost 1 base, and 7 bases had no gene match. The V gene's germline CDR1 is SNHLY and CDR2 FYNNEI. The chain's CDR3 is CASSEVQQGTQYF. The CDR3 DNA reads TGTGCCAGCAGTGAAGTACAACAGGGGACGCAGTACTTC. Using reference TRBV2 and TRBJ2-5 for the parts outside the CDR3, the full variable domain is EPEVTQTPSHQVTQMGQEVILRCVPISNHLYFYWYRQILGQKVEFLVSFYNNEISEKSEIFDDQFSVERPDGSNFTLKIRSTKLEDSAMYFCASSEVQQGTQYFGPGTRLLVL.

This clonotype has only a few counts. The rearrangement joins TRBV7-9 to TRBJ2-7; D gene ambiguous. CDR3 length: 14 residues. Germline V lookup: CDR1 SEHNR, CDR2 FQNEAQ (reference sequence). V was pared by 6 bases and J by 5 bases, with 17 bases between. As DNA, the CDR3 is TGTGCCAGCAGTTTAAGTAGGAATAGGGACGAGCAGTACTTC. Its protein product is CASSLSRNRDEQYF.

The V gene is TRBV20-1, the J gene TRBJ2-7; weak D call: TRBD2 (6 bases). Trimming left V 6 bases short and J 2 bases short, with 17 bases between. The length of the CDR3 is 14 residues. Germline-derived CDR1 and CDR2 are DFQATT and SNEGSKA (reference sequence). In DNA, the CDR3 is TGCAGTGCCGCATGGAGGGCCGTTACCTACGAGCAGTACTTC. Translation gives CSAAWRAVTYEQYF.

This clonotype was recorded at least ten times. The chain is built from TRBV6-1 and TRBJ1-5, with D possibly TRBD1 on 5 matching bases. This CDR3 is built from 16 residues. Germline V gene lookup returns CDR1 MNHNS and CDR2 SASEGT. V lost 2 bases to trimming and J lost 3 bases, with 14 bases between them. The CDR3 region has the DNA TGTGCCAGCAGTGAAAGAACTGACAGTCCCAATCAGCCCCAGCATTTT. Translation: CASSERTDSPNQPQHF.

This chain joins TRBV6-1 and TRBJ2-7, with 11 bases fitting TRBD2. With V trimmed by 9 bases and J by 7 bases, 14 bases remained unmatched. This CDR3 comprises 15 residues. Germline V gives CDR1 MNHNS, CDR2 SASEGT. Here the CDR3 reads CASTDSGRAFGEQYF. The CDR3 DNA reads as TGTGCCAGTACGGATAGCGGGAGGGCCTTCGGGGAGCAGTACTTC.

This clonotype was observed at least ten times. This chain links TRBV7-2 with TRBJ1-1; 7 bases align to TRBD1. From germline, CDR1 is SGHTA and CDR2 FQGNSA. V lost 5 bases and J lost 2; bases outside the gene matches: 8. The CDR3 totals 15 residues. CDR3 loop: CASSHPWTGNTEAFF. The DNA of the CDR3 is TGTGCCAGCAGCCACCCCTGGACAGGTAACACTGAAGCTTTCTTT.

This chain uses TRBV7-9 with TRBJ2-7; the D is unclear. V was pared by 8 bases and J by 2 bases, with 19 bases between. This CDR3 region has 15 residues. The germline gives CDR1 SEHNR, CDR2 FQNEAQ (reference sequence). The CDR3 nucleotides are TGTGCCAGCGGCTCCGGCGGATCCAAACCCTACGAGCAGTACTTC. Translating gives CASGSGGSKPYEQYF.

The chain uses TRBV7-9 and TRBJ1-4; D possibly corresponds to TRBD1 (5 bases). The germline V gene has CDR1 SEHNR and CDR2 FQNEAQ (reference sequence). The length of the CDR3 is 17 residues. Trimming took off 5 bases at V and 5 bases at J, with 21 bases between the two ends. The CDR3 region is CASSPQRGWRTNEKLFF. The CDR3 DNA reads as TGTGCCAGCAGCCCTCAACGGGGGTGGCGGACAAATGAAAAACTGTTTTTT.

The rearrangement uses TRBV7-2 and TRBJ1-2; no clear D. The CDR3 totals 18 residues. Trimming cost V 3 bases and J 0 bases, with 20 bases left between them. Germline loops: CDR1 SGHTA, CDR2 FQGNSA. The CDR3 region has the DNA TGTGCCAGCAGCTTGGAGGCCGGTTGGAGGTACTCTAACTATGGCTACACCTTC. This codes for CASSLEAGWRYSNYGYTF. The full variable domain, rest sourced from reference TRBV7-2 and TRBJ1-2, is GAGVSQSPSNKVTEKGKDVELRCDPISGHTALYWYRQSLGQGLEFLIYFQGNSAPDKSGLPSDRFSAERTGGSVSTLTIQRTQQEDSAVYLCASSLEAGWRYSNYGYTFGSGTRLTVV.

This clonotype turned up a few times. An end of the junction differs from the germline gene, which may be a read error. The genes are TRBV7-7 and TRBJ2-2; D gene unclear. The germline CDR1 and CDR2 sequences are SSHAT and FNYEAQ (reference sequence). There are 13 residues in the CDR3. The CDR3 protein is CASSSVHGGELFF. The DNA for the CDR3 is TGTGCTAGCAGTTCAGTCCACGGCGGGGAGCTGTTTTTT.

The rearrangement links TRBV9 to TRBJ1-1; tentative D call: TRBD1 (5 bases). This CDR3 contains 14 residues. Between the trimmed V and J ends, which lost 4 bases and 4 bases, there was a span of 14 bases. Germline V gene sequence: CDR1 SGDLS, CDR2 YYNGEE. CDR3 coding DNA: TGTGCCAGCAGCACAGGAGGGGCAGGCACTGAAGCTTTCTTT. Translation: CASSTGGAGTEAFF.

This clonotype was seen many times. This chain uses TRBV7-2 with TRBJ1-1; 9 bases line up with TRBD1. The germline V gene encodes CDR1 SGHTA and CDR2 FQGNSA. The CDR3 length is 13 residues. The ends lost 1 base at V and 10 bases at J; junction bases unmatched: 4. The CDR3 sequence is CASSLEQGARAFF. The CDR3 coding sequence is TGTGCCAGCAGCTTAGAACAGGGGGCGAGAGCTTTCTTT.